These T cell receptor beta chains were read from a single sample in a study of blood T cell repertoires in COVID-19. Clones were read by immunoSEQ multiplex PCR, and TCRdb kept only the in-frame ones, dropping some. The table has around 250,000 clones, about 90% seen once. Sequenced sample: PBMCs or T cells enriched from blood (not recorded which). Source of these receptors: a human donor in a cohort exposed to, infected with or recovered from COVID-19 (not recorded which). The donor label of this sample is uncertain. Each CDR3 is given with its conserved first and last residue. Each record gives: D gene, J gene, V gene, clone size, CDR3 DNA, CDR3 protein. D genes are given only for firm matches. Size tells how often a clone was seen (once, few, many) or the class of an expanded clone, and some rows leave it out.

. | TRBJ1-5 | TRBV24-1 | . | TGTGCCACCAGTGAAGGGGTCTACAATCAGCCCCAGCATTTT | CATSEGVYNQPQHF
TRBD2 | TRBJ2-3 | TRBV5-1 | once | TGCGCCAGCAGAACACTAGCGGGGGATACAGATACGCAGTATTTT | CASRTLAGDTDTQYF
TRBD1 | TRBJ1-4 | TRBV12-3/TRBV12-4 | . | TGTGCCAGCAGTGCGGGACAGTTGGAAAAACTGTTTTTT | CASSAGQLEKLFF
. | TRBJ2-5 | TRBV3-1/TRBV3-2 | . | TGTGCCAGCAGGCGGGGTGGACGTGGACAAGAGACCCAGTACTTC | CASRRGGRGQETQYF
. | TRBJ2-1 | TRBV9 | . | TGTGCCAGCAGCGTCTTCGGGTCTGATAATGAGCAGTTCTTC | CASSVFGSDNEQFF
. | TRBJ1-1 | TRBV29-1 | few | TGCAGCGTTGAGGGCACGGAGGGCACTGAAGCTTTCTTT | CSVEGTEGTEAFF
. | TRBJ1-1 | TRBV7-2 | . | TGTGCCAGCAGCTTAGCGGAACGGCGAGGCACTGAAGCTTTCTTT | CASSLAERRGTEAFF
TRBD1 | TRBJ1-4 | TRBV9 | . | TGTGCCAGCAGCGTAGCCGAGGGACAGGGAAGGGAAAAACTGTTTTTT | CASSVAEGQGREKLFF
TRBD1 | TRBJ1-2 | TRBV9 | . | TGTGCCAGCAGCGTAGGTCCAGGGGGCAACTATGGCTACACCTTC | CASSVGPGGNYGYTF
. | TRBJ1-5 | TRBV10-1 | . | TGCGCCAGCACGGGGGTTAGCAATCAGCCCCAGCATTTT | CASTGVSNQPQHF
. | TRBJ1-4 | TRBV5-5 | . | TGTGCCAGCAGCTTGGTTCCGGGGATGAAGGGTGAAAAACTGTTTTTT | CASSLVPGMKGEKLFF
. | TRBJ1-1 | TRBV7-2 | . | TGTGCCAGCAGACAGGACCCAAGGGCTGAAGCTTTCTTT | CASRQDPRAEAFF
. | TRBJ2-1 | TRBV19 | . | TGTGCCAGTAGTATACAAAGCCAGAGCGATGAGCAGTTCTTC | CASSIQSQSDEQFF
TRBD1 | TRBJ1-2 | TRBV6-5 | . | TGTGCCAGCAGACCTAGACAGGGGGGCTATGGCTACACCTTC | CASRPRQGGYGYTF
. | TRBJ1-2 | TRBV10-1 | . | TGCGCCAGCAGTGCGGGGACTAACTATGGCTACACCTTC | CASSAGTNYGYTF